The clone carrying this T cell receptor (beta chain) showed up just a few times. The antigen is unknown. At one boundary the junction diverges from the germline segment, which might be a read error. The data originate from a study of cytomegalovirus exposure and HLA in healthy donors. Notes on the study in general: A prior analysis recorded that most TCR beta V segments were productive about 87% or about 30% of the time. Most of the CMV-associated TCR beta chains (in a later analysis) appeared to be HLA-restricted. Overall, roughly 160 TCR beta chains were annotated as cytomegalovirus-associated. Sequence variants that were highly shared formed a cluster that was likely a sequencing artifact.

Both 60 Vbeta primers and 13 Jbeta primers went into the PCR. Only in-frame clones appear in the TCRdb table, and some are missing; sequencing was by immunoSEQ multiplex PCR. The repertoire includes approximately 140,000 clones, 70% to 85% of them detected once, and under 2% sits in the top ten. The CDR3 contains 11 residues. Germline V gives CDR1 SEHNR, CDR2 FQNEAQ (reference sequence). Sequenced material: PBMCs. The receptor was isolated from a woman aged 40 to 49 in good health and CMV-seronegative. This rearrangement joins TRBV7-9 to TRBJ1-4, with D unresolved. The CDR3 coding sequence is TGTGCCAGCAGCTTAGACGGTTCCTGCCTTTTT. Translation: CASSLDGSCLF.